A single sample is the source of the 16 T cell receptor beta chains below, sequenced in a study of shared clonotypes between healthy human individuals. The protocol was immunoSEQ multiplex PCR, while the TCRdb copy is restricted to in-frame clones and leaves out a portion. The sample records around 750,000 clones, 74% being singletons. The specimen was memory CD4+ T cells sorted from blood. Sample subset: CD45RA-negative fraction. The origin of the receptors is a woman in her twenties or thirties in good health.

The table lists this clone with a few counts. V is TRBV19 and J is TRBJ2-3, with D possibly TRBD1 on 6 matching bases. CDR1 and CDR2 (germline): LNHDA, SQIVND (reference sequence). The V gene lost 6 bases and the J gene lost 2 bases, with 24 bases spanning the gap. The CDR3 consists of 18 residues. The CDR3 bases are TGTGCCAGTAGATCCAGGGGCTGGGTTAACGCCTCCACAGATACGCAGTATTTT. Amino acids: CASRSRGWVNASTDTQYF.

The chain recombines TRBV5-1 with TRBJ2-1, with TRBD1 identical over 7 bases. The CDR3 sequence is 13 residues long. Germline V gives CDR1 SGHRS, CDR2 YFSETQ. Trimming took 2 bases from V and 9 from J; bases not matched to a gene: 5. The CDR3 spells CASSLTGVIEQFF. DNA of the CDR3: TGCGCCAGCAGCTTAACAGGGGTTATTGAGCAGTTCTTC.

V and J are TRBV18 and TRBJ2-4, with 8 nucleotides matching TRBD2. Trimming took 0 bases from V and 8 from J; bases not matched to a gene: 3. The germline CDR1 and CDR2 sequences are KGHSH and LQKENI. This CDR3 region has 14 residues. In nucleotides, the CDR3 is TGTGCCAGCTCACCACCGTCGGGAGGGGACATTCAGTACTTC. Translating gives CASSPPSGGDIQYF. The full variable domain, with the rest looked up from reference TRBV18 and TRBJ2-4, is NAGVMQNPRHLVRRRGQEARLRCSPMKGHSHVYWYRQLPEEGLKFMVYLQKENIIDESGMPKERFSAEFPKEGPSILRIQQVVRGDSAAYFCASSPPSGGDIQYFGAGTRLSVL.

The chain has TRBV5-6 and TRBJ1-3; D is uncertain. Germline V lookup: CDR1 SGHDT, CDR2 YYEEEE. The germline V and J ends were trimmed by 5 bases and 0 bases, with 9 bases remaining between them. The CDR3 covers 14 residues. CDR3 bases: TGTGCCAGCAGAGAAGCTATCTCTGGAAACACCATATATTTT. Residues: CASREAISGNTIYF.

The V gene is TRBV18, the J gene TRBJ2-3; D not certain. The CDR3 consists of 15 residues. Germline assignment: CDR1 KGHSH and CDR2 LQKENI. Trimming pared 6 bases from V and 2 bases from J, leaving 15 bases between. In DNA form, the CDR3 reads TGTGCCAGCTCCCCCCAACCAAGGTACACAGATACGCAGTATTTT. Amino acids: CASSPQPRYTDTQYF.

This chain uses TRBV15 with TRBJ2-1; unclear D gene. Germline CDR1 and CDR2: LNHNV and YYDKDF (reference sequence). CDR3 length equals 15 residues. Trimming shortened V by 1 base and J by 0 bases, and 7 bases separated the two germline ends. For the CDR3, the DNA is TGTGCCACCAGCAGAGTAGCAGGCTCCTACAATGAGCAGTTCTTC. It is translated as CATSRVAGSYNEQFF.

The chain carries TRBV5-1 and TRBJ2-7; no clear D gene. Germline V CDR1 and CDR2: SGHRS, YFSETQ. The CDR3 covers 16 residues. Trimming removed 0 bases from V and 3 bases from J, with 16 bases in between. The CDR3 DNA is TGCGCCAGCAGCTTGGAGTGGTCGCCAAGAGTCTACGAGCAGTACTTC. It encodes CASSLEWSPRVYEQYF.

Remarks on this clone: One base away lies a much larger clone, so this may be a sequencing read error. The same CDR3 can be traced to other DNA sequences in this sample. The V call is TRBV6-5, the J call TRBJ1-1; 10 nucleotides agree with TRBD1. Germline V gene data show CDR1 as MNHEY and CDR2 as SVGAGI. V trimming: 6 bases; J trimming: 1 base; junction bases outside the gene matches: 2. This CDR3 region has 14 residues. CDR3 in amino acids: CASSRDRGNTEAFF. Written as DNA, the CDR3 is TGTGCCAGCAGCCGGGACAGGGGGAACACTGAAGCTTTCTTT.

The V and J genes are TRBV4-1 and TRBJ2-2; 8 bases match TRBD2. V was clipped by 6 bases and J by 1 base; unmatched bases: 4. CDR3 length: 15 residues. The germline V gene encodes CDR1 MGHRA and CDR2 YSYEKL. The CDR3 DNA follows: TGCGCCAGCAGACCAGCGGGAGTGAACACCGGGGAGCTGTTTTTT. It translates to CASRPAGVNTGELFF.

This clone was detected only once. The chain couples TRBV15 to TRBJ2-2, with D unclear. The CDR3 is 17 amino acids. Trimming cost V 1 base and J 2 bases, with 14 bases left between them. Germline V gene sequence: CDR1 LNHNV, CDR2 YYDKDF (reference sequence). The CDR3 DNA sequence: TGTGCCACCAGCAGAGTTCGAGGCACTTTAAACACCGGGGAGCTGTTTTTT. It is translated as CATSRVRGTLNTGELFF.

This clone was seen many times. The rearrangement joins TRBV28 to TRBJ1-5; 7 nucleotides match TRBD1. J lost 6 bases, V lost 3 bases, and 8 bases had no gene match. The germline gives CDR1 MDHEN, CDR2 SYDVKM. This CDR3 is 15 amino acids long. In DNA, the CDR3 is TGTGCCAGCAGTTTCCAAACAGGGGTTGGTCAGCCCCAGCATTTT. Translating it yields CASSFQTGVGQPQHF.

This clone was recorded at least ten times. The V call is TRBV14, the J call TRBJ2-2; D unresolved. The CDR3 length is 13 residues. Trimming took off 0 bases at V and 5 bases at J, with 4 bases between the two ends. Germline lookup yields CDR1 SGHDN and CDR2 FVKESK. The CDR3 sequence is CASSQDFTGELFF. The DNA of the CDR3 is TGTGCCAGCAGCCAAGATTTTACCGGGGAGCTGTTTTTT.

The V gene is TRBV6-1, the J gene TRBJ1-2, with D uncertain. Trimming removed 1 base from V and 8 bases from J, with 17 bases in between. The CDR3 spans 15 residues. Per germline, CDR1 MNHNS and CDR2 SASEGT. CDR3 protein: CASSEVFAAGGGYTF. In DNA form, the CDR3 reads TGTGCCAGCAGTGAAGTATTCGCGGCGGGCGGCGGCTACACCTTC.

This clone has a handful of counts. The V and J genes are TRBV4-2 and TRBJ2-5; D is undetermined. Per the germline V gene, CDR1 is LGHNA and CDR2 is YNFKEQ. This CDR3 contains 14 residues. Trimming shortened V by 0 bases and J by 5 bases, and 10 bases separated the two germline ends. The CDR3 spells CASSQDLRWETQYF. The CDR3, as DNA: TGTGCCAGCAGCCAAGATCTTCGGTGGGAGACCCAGTACTTC.

The CDR3 spells CTTPRLAGASYEQYF. The CDR3 DNA sequence: TGCACCACCCCCCGCCTAGCGGGAGCATCCTACGAGCAGTACTTC. The genes are TRBV1 and TRBJ2-7; TRBD2 is taken as the D call from the table, unchecked against the DNA. TRBV1 counts as a pseudogene. The CDR3 covers 15 residues.

For the CDR3, the DNA is TGTGCCAGCAGCGTAGACTCAGGGGTGGGAAACACCATATATTTT. It translates to CASSVDSGVGNTIYF. This rearrangement joins TRBV9 to TRBJ1-3, with D tentatively TRBD1 (6 bases). The germline CDR1 and CDR2 sequences are SGDLS and YYNGEE. The CDR3 has 15 amino acids. Deletions cut 0 bases from V and 4 bases from J, with 11 bases between.